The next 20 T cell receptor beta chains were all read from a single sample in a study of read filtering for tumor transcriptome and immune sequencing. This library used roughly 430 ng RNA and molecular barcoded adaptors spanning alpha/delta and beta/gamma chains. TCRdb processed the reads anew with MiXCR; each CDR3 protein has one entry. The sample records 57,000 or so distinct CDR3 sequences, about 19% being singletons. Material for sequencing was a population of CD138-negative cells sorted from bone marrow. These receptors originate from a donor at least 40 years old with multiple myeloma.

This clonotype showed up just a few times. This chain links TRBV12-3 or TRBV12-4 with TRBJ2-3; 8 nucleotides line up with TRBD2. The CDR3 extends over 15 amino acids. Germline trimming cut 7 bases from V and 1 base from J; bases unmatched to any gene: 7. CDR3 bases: TGTGCCAGCATCCGAGGGGGACTAGGCACAGATACGCAGTATTTT. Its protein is CASIRGGLGTDTQYF.

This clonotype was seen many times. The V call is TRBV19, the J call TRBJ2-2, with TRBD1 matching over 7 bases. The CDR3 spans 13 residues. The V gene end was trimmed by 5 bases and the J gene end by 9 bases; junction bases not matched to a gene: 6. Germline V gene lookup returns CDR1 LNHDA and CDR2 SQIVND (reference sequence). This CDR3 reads CASSLQDRRELFF. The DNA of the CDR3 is TGTGCCAGTAGTCTACAGGACAGGCGGGAGCTGTTTTTT.

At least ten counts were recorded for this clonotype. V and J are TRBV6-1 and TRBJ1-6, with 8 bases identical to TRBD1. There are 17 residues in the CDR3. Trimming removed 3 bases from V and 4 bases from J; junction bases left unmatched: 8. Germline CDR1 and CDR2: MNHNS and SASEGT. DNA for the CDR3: TGTGCCAGCAGTGACCGGGGGACAGGAACTTATAATTCACCCCTCCACTTT. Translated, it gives CASSDRGTGTYNSPLHF.

The CDR3 reads CASGGQSGADTQYF. CDR3 DNA sequence: TGTGCCAGCGGTGGCCAAAGCGGGGCAGATACGCAGTATTTT. The rearrangement uses TRBV6-6 and TRBJ2-3; TRBD2 aligns across 7 bases. V gave up 8 bases and J gave up 4 bases; unmatched junction bases: 9. This CDR3 contains 14 residues. Germline V CDR1 and CDR2: MNHNY, SVGAGI (reference sequence).

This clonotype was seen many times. Here the CDR3 DNA reads TGCAGTGCTAGCCGGACAGGGAACACCGGGGAGCTGTTTTTT. It is translated as CSASRTGNTGELFF. J is TRBJ2-2 and V is TRBV20-1, with 7 bases aligning to TRBD1. V lost 3 bases to trimming and J lost 1 base; unmatched junction nucleotides: 2. The CDR3 length is 14 residues. The germline V gene encodes CDR1 DFQATT and CDR2 SNEGSKA (reference sequence).

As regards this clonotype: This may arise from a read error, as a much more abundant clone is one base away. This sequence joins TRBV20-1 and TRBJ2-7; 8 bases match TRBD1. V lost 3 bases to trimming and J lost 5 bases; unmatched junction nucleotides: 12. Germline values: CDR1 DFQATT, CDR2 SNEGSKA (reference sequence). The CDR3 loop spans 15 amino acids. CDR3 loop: CSARGLSGTGNEQYF. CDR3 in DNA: TGCAGTGCTAGGGGATTGTCCGGGACAGGAAACGAGCAGTACTTC.

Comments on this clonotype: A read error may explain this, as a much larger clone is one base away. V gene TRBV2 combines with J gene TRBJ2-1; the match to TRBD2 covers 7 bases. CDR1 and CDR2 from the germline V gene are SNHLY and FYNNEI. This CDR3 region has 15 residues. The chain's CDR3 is CASSPSGAAYNKQFF. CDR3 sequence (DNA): TGTGCCAGCAGCCCGAGCGGGGCGGCCTACAATAAGCAGTTCTTC.

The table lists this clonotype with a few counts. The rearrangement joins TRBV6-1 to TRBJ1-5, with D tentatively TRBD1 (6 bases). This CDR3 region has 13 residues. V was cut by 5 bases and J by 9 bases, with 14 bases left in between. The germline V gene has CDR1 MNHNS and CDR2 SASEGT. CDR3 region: CASSMDSGRPQHF. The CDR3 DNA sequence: TGTGCCAGCAGTATGGACAGCGGTCGGCCCCAGCATTTT.

The CDR3 loop reads CASSPPGLAGAYEQYF. The CDR3 DNA reads TGTGCCAGCTCACCACCAGGACTAGCGGGCGCTTACGAGCAGTACTTC. The J gene is TRBJ2-7, the V gene TRBV18, with TRBD2 matching over 11 bases. The CDR3 is made up of 16 amino acids. Germline V gives CDR1 KGHSH, CDR2 LQKENI. Losses at the gene ends were 0 bases for V and 4 bases for J; bases not matched to a gene: 5.

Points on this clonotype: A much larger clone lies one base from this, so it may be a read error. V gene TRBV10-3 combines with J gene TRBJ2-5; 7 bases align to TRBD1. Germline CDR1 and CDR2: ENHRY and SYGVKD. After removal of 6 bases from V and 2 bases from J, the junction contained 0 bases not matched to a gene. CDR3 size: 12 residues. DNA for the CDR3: TGTGCCATCAGGGGACAGCAAGAGACCCAGTACTTC. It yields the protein CAIRGQQETQYF.

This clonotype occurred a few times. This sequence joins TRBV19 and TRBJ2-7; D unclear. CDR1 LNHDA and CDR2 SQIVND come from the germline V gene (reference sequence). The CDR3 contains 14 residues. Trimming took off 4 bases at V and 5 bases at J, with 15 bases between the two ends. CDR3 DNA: TGTGCCAGTAGTAAAGGACCCCCCAGCGACGAGCAGTACTTC. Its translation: CASSKGPPSDEQYF.

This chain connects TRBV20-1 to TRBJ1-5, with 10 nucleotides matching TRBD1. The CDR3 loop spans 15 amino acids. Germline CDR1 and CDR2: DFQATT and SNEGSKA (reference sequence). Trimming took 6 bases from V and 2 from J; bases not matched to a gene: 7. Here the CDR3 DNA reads TGCAGTGCGGTGACAGGGGGCCCGGGCAATCAGCCCCAGCATTTT. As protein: CSAVTGGPGNQPQHF.

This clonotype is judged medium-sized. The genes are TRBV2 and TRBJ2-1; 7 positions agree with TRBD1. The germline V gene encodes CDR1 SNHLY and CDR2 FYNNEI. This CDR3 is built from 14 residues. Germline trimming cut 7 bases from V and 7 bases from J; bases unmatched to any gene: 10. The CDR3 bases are TGTGCCAGCACCCGTGGAAACAGGGGAAATGAGCAGTTCTTC. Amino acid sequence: CASTRGNRGNEQFF. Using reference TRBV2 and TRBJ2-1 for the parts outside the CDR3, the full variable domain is EPEVTQTPSHQVTQMGQEVILRCVPISNHLYFYWYRQILGQKVEFLVSFYNNEISEKSEIFDDQFSVERPDGSNFTLKIRSTKLEDSAMYFCASTRGNRGNEQFFGPGTRLTVL.

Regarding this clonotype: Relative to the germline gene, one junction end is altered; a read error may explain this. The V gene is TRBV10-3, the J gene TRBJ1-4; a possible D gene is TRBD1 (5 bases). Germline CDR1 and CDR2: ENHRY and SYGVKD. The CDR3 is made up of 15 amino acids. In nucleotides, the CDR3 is TGTGCCACCGGGACTACATCTACGAACACAGATACACGGTATTTT. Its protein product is CATGTTSTNTDTRYF.

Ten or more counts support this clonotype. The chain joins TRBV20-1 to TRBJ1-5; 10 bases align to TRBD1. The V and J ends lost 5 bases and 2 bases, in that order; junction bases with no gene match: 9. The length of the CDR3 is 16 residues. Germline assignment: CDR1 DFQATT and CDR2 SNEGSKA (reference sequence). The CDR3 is CSARLIGQGGNQPQHF. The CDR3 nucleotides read TGCAGTGCTCGACTGATAGGACAGGGGGGCAATCAGCCCCAGCATTTT.

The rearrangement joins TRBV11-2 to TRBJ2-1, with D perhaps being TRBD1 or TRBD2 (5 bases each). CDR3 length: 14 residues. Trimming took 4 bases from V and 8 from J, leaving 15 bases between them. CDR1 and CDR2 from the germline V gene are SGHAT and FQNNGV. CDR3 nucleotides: TGTGCCAGCAGCTCAAACCGGGGCGGGCATGAGCAGTTCTTC. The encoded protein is CASSSNRGGHEQFF.

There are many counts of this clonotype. The CDR3 region is CASLPGHNTGELFF. CDR3 coding DNA: TGTGCCAGTTTACCGGGACACAACACCGGGGAGCTGTTTTTT. The V and J genes are TRBV12-3 or TRBV12-4 and TRBJ2-2; D is possibly TRBD1 (6 bases). The CDR3 length is 14 residues. V shed 9 bases and J shed 2 bases, with 13 bases lying between them.

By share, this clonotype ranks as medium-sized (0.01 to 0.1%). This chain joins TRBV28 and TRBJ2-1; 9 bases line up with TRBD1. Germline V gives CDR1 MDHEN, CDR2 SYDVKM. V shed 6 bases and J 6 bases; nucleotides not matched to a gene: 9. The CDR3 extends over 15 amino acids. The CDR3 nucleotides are TGTGCCAGCAGCGACTTCGGGACAGGGCCCAATGAGCAGTTCTTC. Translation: CASSDFGTGPNEQFF.

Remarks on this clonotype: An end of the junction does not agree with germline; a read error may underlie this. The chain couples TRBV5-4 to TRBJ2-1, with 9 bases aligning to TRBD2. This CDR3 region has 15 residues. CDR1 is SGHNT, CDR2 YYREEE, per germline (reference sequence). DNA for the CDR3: TGTGCCGGCAGCTCAAGGCTAGCGGGAAGGAGTGAGCAGTTCTTC. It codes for CAGSSRLAGRSEQFF. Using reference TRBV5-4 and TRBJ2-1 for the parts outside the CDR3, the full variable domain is ETGVTQSPTHLIKTRGQQVTLRCSSQSGHNTVSWYQQALGQGPQFIFQYYREEENGRGNFPPRFSGLQFPNYSSELNVNALELDDSALYLCAGSSRLAGRSEQFFGPGTRLTVL.

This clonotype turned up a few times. The CDR3 is CSASGSGYEQYF. As DNA, the CDR3 is TGCAGTGCTAGCGGGAGCGGGTACGAGCAGTACTTC. The V and J genes are TRBV20-1 and TRBJ2-7, with D perhaps TRBD2 (6 bases). V lost 3 bases and J 4 bases, leaving 10 bases between the germline ends. The CDR3 runs to 12 residues. CDR1 is DFQATT and CDR2 is SNEGSKA in the germline V gene (reference sequence).